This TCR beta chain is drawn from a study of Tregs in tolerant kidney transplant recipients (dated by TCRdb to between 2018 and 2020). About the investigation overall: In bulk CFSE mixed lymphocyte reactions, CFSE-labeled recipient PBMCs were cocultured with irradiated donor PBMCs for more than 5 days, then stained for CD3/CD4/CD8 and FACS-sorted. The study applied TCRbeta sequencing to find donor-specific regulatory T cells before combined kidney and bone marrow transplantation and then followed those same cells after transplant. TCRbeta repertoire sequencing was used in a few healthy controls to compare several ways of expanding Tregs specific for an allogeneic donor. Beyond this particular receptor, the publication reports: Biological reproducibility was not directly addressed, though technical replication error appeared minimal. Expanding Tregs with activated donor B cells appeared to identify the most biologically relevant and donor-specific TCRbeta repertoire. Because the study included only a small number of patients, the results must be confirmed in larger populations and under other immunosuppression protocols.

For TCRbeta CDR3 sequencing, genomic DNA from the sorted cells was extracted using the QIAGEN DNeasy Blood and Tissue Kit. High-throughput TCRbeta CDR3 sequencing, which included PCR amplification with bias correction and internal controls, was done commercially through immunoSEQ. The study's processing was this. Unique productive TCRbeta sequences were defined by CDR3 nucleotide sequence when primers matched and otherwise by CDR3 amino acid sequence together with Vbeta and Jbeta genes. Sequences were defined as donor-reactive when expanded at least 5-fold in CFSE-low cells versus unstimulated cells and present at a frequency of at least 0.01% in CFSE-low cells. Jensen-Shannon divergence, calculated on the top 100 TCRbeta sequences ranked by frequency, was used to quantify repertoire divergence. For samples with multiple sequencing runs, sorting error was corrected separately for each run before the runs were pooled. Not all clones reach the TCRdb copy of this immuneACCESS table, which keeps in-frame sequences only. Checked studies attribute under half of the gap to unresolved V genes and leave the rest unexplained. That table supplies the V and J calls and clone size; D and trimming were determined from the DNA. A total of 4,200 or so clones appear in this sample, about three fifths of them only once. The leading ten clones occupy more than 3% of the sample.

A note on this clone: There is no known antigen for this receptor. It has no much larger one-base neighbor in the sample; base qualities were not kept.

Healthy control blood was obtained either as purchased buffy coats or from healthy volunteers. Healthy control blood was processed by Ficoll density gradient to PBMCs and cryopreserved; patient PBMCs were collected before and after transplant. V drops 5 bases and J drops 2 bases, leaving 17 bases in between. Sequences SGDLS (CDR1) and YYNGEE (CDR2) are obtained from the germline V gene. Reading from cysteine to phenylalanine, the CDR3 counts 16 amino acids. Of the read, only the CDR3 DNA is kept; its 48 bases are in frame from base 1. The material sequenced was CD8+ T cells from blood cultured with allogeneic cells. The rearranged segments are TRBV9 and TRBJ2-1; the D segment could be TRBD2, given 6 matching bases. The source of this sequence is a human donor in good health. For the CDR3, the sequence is CASSHRLERTYNEQFF. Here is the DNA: TGTGCCAGCAGTCACCGACTAGAAAGAACCTACAATGAGCAGTTCTTC.